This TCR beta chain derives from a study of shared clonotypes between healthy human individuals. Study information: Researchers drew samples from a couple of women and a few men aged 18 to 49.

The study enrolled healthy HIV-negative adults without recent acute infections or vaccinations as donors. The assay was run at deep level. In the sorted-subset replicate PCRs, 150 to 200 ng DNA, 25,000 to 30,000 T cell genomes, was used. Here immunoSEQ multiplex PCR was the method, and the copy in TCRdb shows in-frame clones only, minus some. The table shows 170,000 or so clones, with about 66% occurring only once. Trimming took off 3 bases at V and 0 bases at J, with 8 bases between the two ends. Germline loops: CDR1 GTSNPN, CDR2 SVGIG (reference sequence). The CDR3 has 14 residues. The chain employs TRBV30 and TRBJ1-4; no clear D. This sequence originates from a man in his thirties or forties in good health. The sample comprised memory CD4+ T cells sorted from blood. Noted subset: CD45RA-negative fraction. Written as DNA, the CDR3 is TGTGCCTGGAGCCTCCTTGCAACTAATGAAAAACTGTTTTTT. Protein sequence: CAWSLLATNEKLFF.